This TCR beta chain is drawn from a study of control samples from healthy donors and cancer patients (dated by TCRdb to 2020 to 2022). This clone was detected once. Its antigen is still unknown. Per-nucleotide qualities are absent, and no much larger clonotype sits a single base away. Receptor amplification or capture employed the immunoSEQ multiplex PCR assay. The source is immuneACCESS, and TCRdb retained only in-frame sequences with V and J called. Part of the clones is not carried over; for the studies checked, unresolved V genes explain less than half of this, and the remainder is unexplained. Present in this sample are 100,000 to 150,000 clones, around nine tenths of which were seen just once. Clones ranked in the top ten supply 9.5% to 13% of the sample. This TCR derives from a man aged 25 to 40 in good health. What was sequenced was blood.

This receptor has the CDR3 CASGQGGGNEQFF. The DNA reads TGTGCCAGCGGACAGGGCGGAGGAAATGAGCAGTTCTTC. The V gene is TRBV18 and the J gene is TRBJ2-1; 8 of the junction bases match TRBD1. The CDR3, cysteine through phenylalanine, is 13 amino acids long. This entry keeps only the CDR3 DNA: 39 bases, framed from base 1. Ends trimmed: V by 8 bases, J by 7 bases; bases unmatched to a gene: 7. CDR1 and CDR2, looked up from the germline V gene, are KGHSH and LQKENI.